Below, 31 T cell receptor beta chains from the same sample are listed, as sequenced in a study of blood T cell repertoires in COVID-19. Libraries were prepared by immunoSEQ multiplex PCR; TCRdb keeps only in-frame clonotypes and omits some of them. This sample carries roughly 110,000 clones, about nine tenths of them seen once, and the ten largest clones take approximately 4.2%. The sequenced material came from peripheral blood. The receptors were sampled from a woman aged 45-60 years with acute or convalescent COVID-19.

The chain joins TRBV9 to TRBJ1-5, with 9 bases fitting TRBD1. V shed 3 bases and J 3 bases; nucleotides not matched to a gene: 4. Per germline, CDR1 SGDLS and CDR2 YYNGEE. This CDR3 contains 15 residues. The CDR3: CASSEQGAINQPQHF. In nucleotides, the CDR3 is TGTGCCAGCAGCGAACAGGGGGCGATCAATCAGCCCCAGCATTTT.

The V and J genes are TRBV19 and TRBJ1-2, with no clear D. Germline V gene data show CDR1 as LNHDA and CDR2 as SQIVND (reference sequence). CDR3 length: 12 residues. V was trimmed by 2 bases and J by 7 bases, leaving 8 bases between them. CDR3 sequence (DNA): TGTGCCAGTAGTATACGATCGAGTGGCTACACCTTC. It encodes CASSIRSSGYTF.

The chain has TRBV18 and TRBJ2-1, with D perhaps TRBD2 (6 bases). V lost 6 bases and J 9 bases, leaving 27 bases between the germline ends. This CDR3 has 17 residues. Germline CDR1 and CDR2: KGHSH and LQKENI. As DNA, the CDR3 is TGTGCCAGCTCGAGCGCGTTGGGACTCAAGTCAGGTAGTGAGCAGTTCTTC. This translates into CASSSALGLKSGSEQFF.

V gene TRBV6-5 combines with J gene TRBJ1-2; D perhaps matches TRBD1 (6 bases). Trimming took off 6 bases at V and 2 bases at J, with 13 bases between the two ends. Germline assignment: CDR1 MNHEY and CDR2 SVGAGI. The CDR3 has 14 amino acids. The CDR3 loop is CASSYTGNNYGYTF. DNA of the CDR3: TGTGCCAGCAGCTATACAGGGAACAACTATGGCTACACCTTC.

The chain links TRBV28 to TRBJ2-2, with 10 bases lining up with TRBD2. J was trimmed by 6 bases and V by 7 bases; bases with no gene match: 5. Germline V gene sequence: CDR1 MDHEN, CDR2 SYDVKM. The CDR3 has 14 residues. The CDR3 reads CASIEGLASGELFF. In DNA form, the CDR3 reads TGTGCCAGCATTGAGGGACTAGCGTCCGGGGAGCTGTTTTTT.

The gene calls are TRBV14 and TRBJ2-1; the match to TRBD2 covers 8 bases. Germline V gives CDR1 SGHDN, CDR2 FVKESK. The CDR3 runs to 15 residues. Trimming took 5 bases from V and 1 from J; bases not matched to a gene: 4. The CDR3: CASSSGGGSYNEQFF. CDR3 coding DNA: TGTGCCAGCAGCTCCGGGGGGGGATCCTACAATGAGCAGTTCTTC.

V usage is TRBV6-6 and J usage is TRBJ2-1; 10 bases line up with TRBD1. CDR3 length: 15 residues. The germline gives CDR1 MNHNY, CDR2 SVGAGI (reference sequence). Trimming removed 0 bases from V and 8 bases from J; junction bases left unmatched: 4. The CDR3 protein is CASSYSGQGWDEQFF. The CDR3 nucleotides read TGTGCCAGCAGTTACTCGGGACAGGGGTGGGATGAGCAGTTCTTC.

This clone has more than one count but fewer than ten. The chain employs TRBV27 and TRBJ2-7; the match to TRBD1 covers 8 bases. CDR1 is MNHEY and CDR2 is SMNVEV in the germline V gene (reference sequence). J was trimmed by 0 bases and V by 5 bases; bases with no gene match: 6. The CDR3 totals 15 residues. CDR3 residues: CASSAGGGGSYEQYF. CDR3 coding DNA: TGTGCCAGCAGTGCAGGGGGCGGCGGCTCCTACGAGCAGTACTTC.

The V gene is TRBV9, the J gene TRBJ2-7, with D unclear. The CDR3 covers 13 residues. CDR1 and CDR2 from the germline V gene are SGDLS and YYNGEE. Trimming cost V 0 bases and J 6 bases, with 10 bases left between them. CDR3 DNA: TGTGCCAGCAGCGTAGTGTCAGGTGGCGAGCAGTACTTC. Encoded protein: CASSVVSGGEQYF.

The rearrangement links TRBV28 to TRBJ2-7, with 11 nucleotides matching TRBD1. Germline trimming cut 2 bases from V and 6 bases from J; bases unmatched to any gene: 9. Germline V gives CDR1 MDHEN, CDR2 SYDVKM. This CDR3 is built from 16 residues. CDR3 nucleotides: TGTGCCAGCAGTTTAAGAATGGGGACAGGGGGATCCGAGCAGTACTTC. It encodes CASSLRMGTGGSEQYF. Based on the CDR3 plus reference TRBV28 and TRBJ2-7, the full variable domain is DVKVTQSSRYLVKRTGEKVFLECVQDMDHENMFWYRQDPGLGLRLIYFSYDVKMKEKGDIPEGYSVSREKKERFSLILESASTNQTSMYLCASSLRMGTGGSEQYFGPGTRLTVT.

The chain has TRBV28 and TRBJ1-2; TRBD1 matches 7 bases. Germline CDR1 MDHEN, CDR2 SYDVKM. Germline trimming cut 4 bases from V and 6 bases from J; bases unmatched to any gene: 5. The CDR3 has 13 amino acids. CDR3 sequence (DNA): TGTGCCAGCAGTTCGGGACAGCAGCATGGCTACACCTTC. Translated: CASSSGQQHGYTF.

The chain combines TRBV2 with TRBJ2-1; TRBD2 matches 14 bases. The CDR3 is 16 amino acids. Trimming cost V 6 bases and J 8 bases; bases outside gene matches: 9. Germline V lookup: CDR1 SNHLY, CDR2 FYNNEI. The CDR3 DNA reads TGTGCCAGCAGCCTGGGACTAGCGGGAGCCGGGGATGAGCAGTTCTTC. Encoded protein: CASSLGLAGAGDEQFF.

The V gene is TRBV6-5, the J gene TRBJ1-2; TRBD1 is a possible D gene (5 bases). The CDR3 runs to 12 residues. Germline CDR1 and CDR2: MNHEY and SVGAGI. The V gene lost 6 bases and the J gene lost 4 bases, with 9 bases spanning the gap. For the CDR3, the DNA is TGTGCCAGCAGCCCCGACAGCTATGGCTACACCTTC. Its protein is CASSPDSYGYTF.

With regard to this clone: The junction shows a germline mismatch at one end, possibly a read error. The chain recombines TRBV7-9 with TRBJ1-1, with a possible D match to TRBD1 (6 bases). Germline CDR1 and CDR2: SEHNR and FQNEAQ (reference sequence). The CDR3 covers 14 residues. CDR3 in amino acids: CASSPRTVNPEAFF. DNA of the CDR3: TGTGCCAGCAGCCCCCGGACAGTGAACCCTGAAGCTTTCTTT.

The chain recombines TRBV19 with TRBJ2-7; 11 positions agree with TRBD1. Unmatched junction bases numbered 14, after V lost 6 bases and J lost 1 base. The CDR3 spans 18 residues. Germline V gives CDR1 LNHDA, CDR2 SQIVND (reference sequence). The CDR3 nucleotides are TGTGCCAGTAGCCCCGCTGGACAGGGGGCTCCTCCGTCCTACGAGCAGTACTTC. Residues: CASSPAGQGAPPSYEQYF.

The rearrangement links TRBV5-4 to TRBJ2-6; TRBD2 is a possible D gene (6 bases). Germline lookup yields CDR1 SGHNT and CDR2 YYREEE (reference sequence). V was shortened by 7 bases and J by 0 bases, with 11 bases between the two germline ends. This CDR3 contains 15 residues. CDR3: CASGWGVSGANVLTF. In DNA, the CDR3 is TGTGCCAGCGGATGGGGGGTCTCTGGGGCCAACGTCCTGACTTTC.

The chain carries TRBV24-1 and TRBJ2-7; D remains ambiguous. The germline CDR1 and CDR2 sequences are KGHDR and SFDVKD. Trimming took 1 base from V and 5 from J, leaving 8 bases between them. This CDR3 has 13 residues. The CDR3 here is CATSDFRVHEQYF. In DNA form, the CDR3 reads TGTGCCACCAGTGATTTTCGGGTCCACGAGCAGTACTTC.

This clone was detected only once. This chain connects TRBV18 to TRBJ2-1, with D tentatively TRBD2 (5 bases). The V and J ends lost 0 bases and 9 bases respectively, with 12 bases between them. The CDR3 has 14 amino acids. Germline CDR1 and CDR2: KGHSH and LQKENI. CDR3 nucleotides: TGTGCCAGCTCACCACCGGCGATCCGGGGTGAGCAGTTCTTC. Its translation: CASSPPAIRGEQFF.

The chain carries TRBV7-8 and TRBJ1-1, with TRBD1 matching over 9 bases. The CDR3 is 15 residues long. In germline, CDR1 is SGHVS, CDR2 FQNEAQ. V shed 3 bases, J shed 2 bases, and the junction held 4 bases outside the gene matches. In DNA form, the CDR3 reads TGTGCCAGCAGCTTTTGGACAGGGGTTAACACTGAAGCTTTCTTT. Translated: CASSFWTGVNTEAFF.

In DNA, the CDR3 is TGTGCCAGCAGTTTGAGGGAGGGGGATTCACCCCTCCACTTT. Its protein is CASSLREGDSPLHF. This chain uses TRBV27 with TRBJ1-6; D possibly corresponds to TRBD1 (6 bases). Trimming removed 3 bases from V and 8 bases from J, with 11 bases in between. The germline CDR1 and CDR2 sequences are MNHEY and SMNVEV (reference sequence). This CDR3 is built from 14 residues.

The chain uses TRBV30 and TRBJ2-1, with D possibly TRBD1 on 6 matching bases. Germline CDR1 and CDR2: GTSNPN and SVGIG (reference sequence). The CDR3 consists of 14 residues. The V and J ends lost 2 bases and 5 bases respectively, with 13 bases between them. CDR3 nucleotides: TGTGCCTGGAGTCGTACAGGGTTGAACAATGAGCAGTTCTTC. This gives the protein CAWSRTGLNNEQFF.

V usage is TRBV6-5 and J usage is TRBJ2-7, with D perhaps matching TRBD2 (6 bases). The ends were cut back, 6 bases at V and 2 bases at J, with 17 bases in the middle. The CDR3 contains 15 residues. Germline CDR1 and CDR2: MNHEY and SVGAGI. CDR3 sequence (DNA): TGTGCCAGCAGAAAAAGCGGGCCCACCACCTACGAGCAGTACTTC. Protein: CASRKSGPTTYEQYF.

The chain is built from TRBV28 and TRBJ2-7, with D tentatively TRBD1 (6 bases). V lost 5 bases and J 7 bases, leaving 18 bases between the germline ends. The V gene's germline CDR1 is MDHEN and CDR2 SYDVKM. The CDR3 is 14 residues long. CDR3 protein: CASSPQGSQEEQYF. In DNA, the CDR3 is TGTGCCAGCAGTCCACAGGGATCTCAAGAGGAGCAGTACTTC.

This clone was seen only a few times. The gene calls are TRBV7-2 and TRBJ1-1; D is undetermined. V was trimmed by 6 bases and J by 0 bases, leaving 8 bases between them. Germline values: CDR1 SGHTA, CDR2 FQGNSA. The CDR3 contains 13 residues. The CDR3 nucleotides are TGTGCCAGCAGGCTTACAATGAACACTGAAGCTTTCTTT. Its translation: CASRLTMNTEAFF.

The J gene is TRBJ2-7, the V gene TRBV10-3; TRBD2 agrees at 8 bases. The CDR3 runs to 13 residues. CDR1 is ENHRY and CDR2 is SYGVKD in the germline V gene. J lost 7 bases, V lost 8 bases, and 10 bases had no gene match. The CDR3 here is CAIRGPPGGEQYF. CDR3 DNA: TGTGCCATCCGGGGGCCGCCGGGGGGGGAGCAGTACTTC.

The V gene is TRBV19, the J gene TRBJ1-3; D might be TRBD1 (6 bases). V lost 3 bases and J lost 2, with 11 bases in between. CDR1 and CDR2 from the germline V gene are LNHDA and SQIVND (reference sequence). The CDR3 is 15 amino acids. CDR3 loop: CASSILGGPGNTIYF. The CDR3 bases are TGTGCCAGTAGTATCCTAGGGGGTCCTGGAAACACCATATATTTT.

This clone occurred once. CDR3 coding DNA: TGTGCCAGCAGGAGCGGGGGGGGTTACAATGAGCAGTTCTTC. Its translation: CASRSGGGYNEQFF. V is TRBV2 and J is TRBJ2-1, with TRBD2 matching over 10 bases. V was pared by 6 bases and J by 4 bases, with 3 bases of the junction left unmatched. Per the germline V gene, CDR1 is SNHLY and CDR2 is FYNNEI. The CDR3 spans 14 residues.

The chain recombines TRBV11-3 with TRBJ2-3; 7 bases agree with TRBD2. In germline, CDR1 is SGHNT, CDR2 YENEEA. V shed 4 bases and J 1 base; nucleotides not matched to a gene: 8. CDR3 length: 16 residues. The CDR3: CASSSRGAGGTDTQYF. In DNA form, the CDR3 reads TGTGCCAGCAGCTCCCGAGGTGCGGGGGGCACAGATACGCAGTATTTT.

The V gene is TRBV24-1, the J gene TRBJ2-4, with 8 bases matching TRBD1. The CDR3 spans 13 residues. Germline V CDR1 and CDR2: KGHDR, SFDVKD. V shed 6 bases, J shed 8 bases, and the junction held 5 bases outside the gene matches. CDR3 amino acids: CATSQGALDIQYF. CDR3 bases: TGTGCCACCAGTCAGGGGGCTCTTGACATTCAGTACTTC.

The gene calls are TRBV10-2 and TRBJ2-7, with 9 bases fitting TRBD1. Unmatched junction bases numbered 12, after V lost 6 bases and J lost 0 bases. Germline CDR1 reads WSHSY; CDR2 reads SAAADI. This CDR3 has 17 amino acids. CDR3 residues: CASRGQGDWGSSYEQYF. For the CDR3, the DNA is TGCGCCAGCAGGGGACAGGGTGATTGGGGAAGCTCCTACGAGCAGTACTTC.

The J gene is TRBJ2-1, the V gene TRBV28; D is perhaps TRBD2 (5 bases). Germline V lookup: CDR1 MDHEN, CDR2 SYDVKM. CDR3 length equals 16 residues. V lost 2 bases and J lost 4, with 15 bases in between. The CDR3 loop is CASSLVMEARYNEQFF. CDR3 DNA sequence: TGTGCCAGCAGTTTAGTGATGGAGGCTCGGTACAATGAGCAGTTCTTC.